This T cell receptor beta chain was sequenced during a study of blood T cells in healthy people across ages. Study conclusions and caveats: Relative to aged donors, long-lived donors carried more naive CD4+ cells and displayed higher diversity. A roughly linear fall in TCR beta diversity per million T cells was seen with increasing age.

A second about 7 to 12 cycle PCR used barcoded and J-beta primers. Each sample yielded at least 2.5 million CDR3-containing paired-end reads. Using its own MiXCR run on the 5' RACE reads, TCRdb lists one record per CDR3 protein. The sample consists of fewer than 950,000 distinct CDR3 sequences, around half of them appearing once. Details on this clonotype: Its antigen is undetermined.

The sequencing input was blood. The TCR sequence derives from a man of 80 years or more in good health.

DNA of the CDR3: TGCGCCAGCAGCCAAGGGGGCAGTGAGGTAAATATCGAGCAGTTCTTC. This encodes CASSQGGSEVNIEQFF. The chain uses TRBV4-1 and TRBJ2-1, with D maybe TRBD1 (5 bases). Germline V gene data show CDR1 as MGHRA and CDR2 as YSYEKL. The V and J ends lost 1 base and 10 bases respectively, with 20 bases between them. The CDR3 runs to 16 residues.